This entry concerns a single TCR beta chain. This clone was observed a handful of times. No antigen is known for it. Per-nucleotide qualities are absent, and no much larger clonotype sits a single base away. This specimen comes from a study of shared T cell receptors in the human thymus (dated by TCRdb to the early 2020s). Broadly, across the study: The study examined how self-reactive, shared T-cell receptor alpha chains are generated in the human thymus.

The germline V end is reduced by 1 base and the J end by 1 base; junction bases left unmatched: 3. There are 14 amino acids in the CDR3, from cysteine to phenylalanine inclusive. The only DNA kept is the CDR3, 42 bases in frame from the first base. From the germline V gene (reference sequence), CDR1 is GTSNPN and CDR2 is SVGIG. Receptor libraries were prepared by the immunoSEQ multiplex PCR assay. TCRdb took this table from immuneACCESS and kept in-frame rearrangements with V and J called. Such tables lack part of the clones; where checked against another copy, unresolved V genes explain under half of the gap, and the rest is unexplained. The sample table records hundreds of thousands of clones; about 89% of these occur just once. 0.0094% of the sample is in the top ten clones. This sample was also put to use in a study of human thymus T cells. As noted in the second study: In Finland, the donors were immunologically healthy infants who were having open corrective cardiac surgery for congenital heart defects. Thymus tissue was obtained as surgical resects removed during corrective cardiac surgery. Both the thymic and the peripheral blood repertoires appeared to show biased V and J gene segment usage. The related research found that thymic TCR repertoires overlapped highly between unrelated individuals. The study characterized TCR alpha and beta repertoires from fewer than 10 infant thymus samples and a few related peripheral blood samples. The cohort included 5 or 6 male and a couple of female infants, with donor ages spanning 7 to 244 days. Thymocytes were mechanically released from the tissue and were stored as pellets of 10-30 million cells at -70 degrees C. Genomic DNA was extracted from frozen cell pellets with a QIAsymphony instrument. TCRB and TCRAD loci were amplified from a standardized quantity of quality-controlled genomic DNA using the immunoSEQ multiplex PCR assay. The V(D)J region was spanned by amplicons of a length sufficient to cover the CDR3 and to identify V and J genes. The commercial immunoSEQ service was used to sequence amplicons on an Illumina platform. Corrections for primer bias and sequencing errors followed previously described methods, while TCRAD and TCRB definitions were based on the IMGT database. immunoSEQ Analyzer 3.0 and VDJTools were used for repertoire analysis, which covered basic statistics, V/J segment usage, diversity estimates, rarefaction and pairwise overlap. Diversity was estimated with Chao1, ChaoE, Efron-Thisted, Shannon and inverse Simpson indices, and also on datasets down-sampled to the smallest sample. For repertoire overlap, CDR3 nucleotide sequence, V gene and J gene had to match strictly, and clustering was done by Jaccard-based multidimensional scaling. On average, about 810,000 unique TCRB clonotypes were obtained from thymus samples, compared with 80,000 to 85,000 from blood samples.

The TCR sequence derives from a boy younger than two with a congenital heart defect. Donor details come from another sample of the same person, matched by shared clones. The material sequenced was thymocytes. Rearrangement joined TRBV30 to TRBJ2-7; TRBD2 matches 8 bases in the middle. The sequence in DNA is TGTGCCTGGAGTGGACGGGGGGGGTCCTACGAGCAGTACTTC. Translated, this is CAWSGRGGSYEQYF.